This TCR beta chain was captured in a study of shared clonotypes between healthy human individuals. The assay was immunoSEQ multiplex PCR, and TCRdb's table has in-frame clones only and misses some. The table shows millions of clones, with around nine tenths occurring only once. The origin of this receptor is a man aged 18 to 35 in good health. Sequences were obtained from naive CD4+ T cells sorted from blood. Subset of the sample: CD45RA+ positively selected.

The CDR3 DNA is TGTGCCAGCAGTGAAGCGCAGCAAGATACGCAGTATTTT. It specifies CASSEAQQDTQYF. This chain joins TRBV6-1 and TRBJ2-3; D is uncertain. The CDR3 length is 13 residues. V was trimmed by 0 bases and J by 5 bases, leaving 6 bases between them. Germline V gene data show CDR1 as MNHNS and CDR2 as SASEGT.